This entry concerns a single TCR beta chain. These data belong to a study of shared T cell receptors in the human thymus. Some clones are missing from TCRdb's copy, which holds only in-frame ones; the method was immunoSEQ multiplex PCR. The table records about 660,000 clones, more than 75% of them present only once. The CDR3 loop spans 16 amino acids. Trimming pared 3 bases from V and 6 bases from J, leaving 18 bases between. The V gene's germline CDR1 is SGHDN and CDR2 FVKESK. The same sample was also studied in work on human thymus T cells. In that study: From resections taken during corrective heart surgery, the thymus tissue was obtained.

This TCR was sampled from a boy under two years old with a congenital heart defect. The sequenced sample was thymocytes. The V gene is TRBV14, the J gene TRBJ2-1; possible D gene TRBD1, 5 bases. The CDR3 nucleotides read TGTGCCAGCAGCCAGGCCGCCAGGGTCCTCGGCAATGAGCAGTTCTTC. Translating gives CASSQAARVLGNEQFF.